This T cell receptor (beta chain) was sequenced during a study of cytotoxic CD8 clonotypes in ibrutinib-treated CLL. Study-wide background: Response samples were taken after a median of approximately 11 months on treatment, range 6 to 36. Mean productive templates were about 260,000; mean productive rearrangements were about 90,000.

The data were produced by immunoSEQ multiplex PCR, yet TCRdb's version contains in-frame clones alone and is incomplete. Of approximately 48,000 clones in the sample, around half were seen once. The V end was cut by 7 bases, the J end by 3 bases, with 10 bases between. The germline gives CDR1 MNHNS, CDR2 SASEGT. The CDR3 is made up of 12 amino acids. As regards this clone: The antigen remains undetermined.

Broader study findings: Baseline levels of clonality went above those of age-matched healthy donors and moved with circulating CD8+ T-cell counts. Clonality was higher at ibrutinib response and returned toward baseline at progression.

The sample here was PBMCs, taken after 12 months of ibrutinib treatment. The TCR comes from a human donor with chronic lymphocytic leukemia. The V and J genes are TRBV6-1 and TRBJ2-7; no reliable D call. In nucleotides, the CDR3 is TGTGCCAGCATCGCGAATATCTACGAGCAGTACTTC. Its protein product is CASIANIYEQYF.